These 22 T cell receptor beta chains share one sample of origin, sequenced in a study of beta chain features in type 1 diabetes. Expressed TCRB transcripts were sequenced after all isolated RNA was converted to cDNA. The repertoire was sequenced with immunoSEQ multiplex PCR; TCRdb's copy has only in-frame clones and lacks some. The sample has some 410,000 clones, over 10% seen once. Material: naive CD4+ T cells from blood. The receptors here all came from a woman aged 18-30 years in good health.

V gene TRBV29-1 combines with J gene TRBJ1-4, with D possibly TRBD1 on 6 matching bases. CDR3 size: 15 residues. The V gene lost 6 bases and the J gene lost 0 bases, with 14 bases spanning the gap. CDR1 and CDR2 from the germline V gene are SQVTM and ANQGSEA. The CDR3 is CSVRRGGSTNEKLFF. The CDR3 DNA reads as TGCAGCGTCAGAAGAGGGGGTTCAACTAATGAAAAACTGTTTTTT.

This chain uses TRBV9 with TRBJ2-7, with a tentative D call TRBD1 (5 bases). Germline V CDR1 and CDR2: SGDLS, YYNGEE. V lost 1 base, J lost 6 bases, and 11 bases lay in between. This CDR3 is built from 13 residues. CDR3 in DNA: TGTGCCAGCAGCGTACATGTGGGGCGCGAGCAGTACTTC. Protein sequence: CASSVHVGREQYF.

The V gene is TRBV18, the J gene TRBJ2-7; D not certain. This CDR3 spans 15 amino acids. The germline V and J ends were trimmed by 0 bases and 10 bases, with 19 bases remaining between them. The V gene's germline CDR1 is KGHSH and CDR2 LQKENI. CDR3 amino acids: CASSPPTPIYEAQYF. The CDR3 DNA reads TGTGCCAGCTCACCACCGACACCTATCTACGAGGCCCAGTACTTC.

This chain joins TRBV7-8 and TRBJ2-1; D gene uncertain. The CDR3 extends over 11 amino acids. The V end was cut by 1 base, the J end by 9 bases, with 4 bases between. Germline CDR1 SGHVS, CDR2 FQNEAQ. The CDR3 here is CASSLVAEQFF. Here the CDR3 DNA reads TGTGCCAGCAGCTTAGTGGCTGAGCAGTTCTTC. Full variable domain (rest looked up from reference TRBV7-8 and TRBJ2-1): GAGVSQSPRYKVAKRGQDVALRCDPISGHVSLFWYQQALGQGPEFLTYFQNEAQLDKSGLPSDRFFAERPEGSVSTLKIQRTQQEDSAVYLCASSLVAEQFFGPGTRLTVL.

The chain has TRBV7-3 and TRBJ2-3, with D possibly being TRBD1 (5 bases). CDR3 length equals 13 residues. The V gene lost 6 bases and the J gene lost 6 bases, with 13 bases spanning the gap. The germline gives CDR1 SGHTA, CDR2 FQGTGA. In DNA form, the CDR3 reads TGTGCCAGCAGAACATCGGCAGGGGATACGCAGTATTTT. Translating it yields CASRTSAGDTQYF.

This clone was seen a few times. This chain uses TRBV6-5 with TRBJ1-4; tentative D call: TRBD1 (5 bases). The CDR3 is 14 amino acids. Germline V CDR1 and CDR2: MNHEY, SVGAGI. Trimming took off 5 bases at V and 12 bases at J, with 19 bases between the two ends. CDR3 nucleotides: TGTGCCAGCAGTGAAGGGGTAGTCCGGAATCAACTGTTTTTT. Translating gives CASSEGVVRNQLFF.

This sequence joins TRBV15 and TRBJ2-1; D ambiguous. CDR3 length: 14 amino acids. CDR1 and CDR2 from the germline V gene are LNHNV and YYDKDF (reference sequence). The ends were cut back, 4 bases at V and 6 bases at J, with 13 bases in the middle. In DNA, the CDR3 is TGTGCCACCAGCATCCTGATTACTGGCAATGAGCAGTTCTTC. Encoded protein: CATSILITGNEQFF. Based on the CDR3 plus reference TRBV15 and TRBJ2-1, the full variable domain is DAMVIQNPRYQVTQFGKPVTLSCSQTLNHNVMYWYQQKSSQAPKLLFHYYDKDFNNEADTPDNFQSRRPNTSFCFLDIRSPGLGDTAMYLCATSILITGNEQFFGPGTRLTVL.

The chain has TRBV2 and TRBJ2-1; D not resolved. V gave up 4 bases and J gave up 9 bases, with 4 bases separating them. Germline-derived CDR1 and CDR2 are SNHLY and FYNNEI. The length of the CDR3 is 10 residues. The DNA for the CDR3 is TGTGCCAGCAGTGGTAGTGAGCAGTTCTTC. Translation gives CASSGSEQFF.

V gene TRBV27 combines with J gene TRBJ1-1, with 7 bases matching TRBD1. V gave up 6 bases and J gave up 3 bases; unmatched junction bases: 4. The germline V gene encodes CDR1 MNHEY and CDR2 SMNVEV (reference sequence). The CDR3 has 13 residues. CDR3 coding DNA: TGTGCCAGCAGCTTGGGACAGTACACTGAAGCTTTCTTT. It encodes CASSLGQYTEAFF.

The rearrangement uses TRBV5-1 and TRBJ2-2; either TRBD1 or TRBD2 may fit D (5 bases each). CDR3 length: 14 residues. The V end lost 4 bases, the J end lost 0 bases, and 7 bases lay between the germline ends. Germline values: CDR1 SGHRS, CDR2 YFSETQ. CDR3 coding DNA: TGCGCCAGCAGCGAGGGGCCGAACACCGGGGAGCTGTTTTTT. Amino acid sequence: CASSEGPNTGELFF.

This clone has just a few counts. The chain couples TRBV7-2 to TRBJ2-1; 7 bases align to TRBD2. The CDR3 loop spans 17 amino acids. V lost 4 bases and J lost 7; bases outside the gene matches: 16. CDR1 and CDR2 from the germline V gene are SGHTA and FQGNSA. In DNA form, the CDR3 reads TGTGCCAGCAGCTCAGGACCGAGGACTAGAACGAGGAATGAGCAGTTCTTC. The encoded protein is CASSSGPRTRTRNEQFF.

This clone has a handful of counts. This sample also contains other DNA sequences that code for the same CDR3. This chain joins TRBV30 and TRBJ1-2; D uncertain. The CDR3 is 11 amino acids. V lost 0 bases to trimming and J lost 5 bases, with 4 bases between them. Germline V gene data show CDR1 as GTSNPN and CDR2 as SVGIG (reference sequence). This CDR3 is CAWSVLYGYTF. The CDR3 DNA is TGTGCCTGGAGTGTACTGTATGGCTACACCTTC.

This clone came up a few times. The chain uses TRBV2 and TRBJ2-1; 7 nucleotides align to TRBD2. Unmatched junction bases numbered 8, after V lost 11 bases and J lost 10 bases. Germline V CDR1 and CDR2: SNHLY, FYNNEI. The CDR3 runs to 11 residues. CDR3 nucleotides: TGTGCCGGACTAGAGAGAGGGGAGCAGTTCTTC. It specifies CAGLERGEQFF.

The chain uses TRBV7-9 and TRBJ1-4; unclear D gene. The V gene lost 5 bases and the J gene lost 5 bases, with 12 bases spanning the gap. This CDR3 is built from 14 residues. Germline CDR1 is SEHNR and CDR2 is FQNEAQ (reference sequence). The CDR3 loop is CASSKGGRNEKLFF. In DNA, the CDR3 is TGTGCCAGCAGCAAGGGAGGGCGGAATGAAAAACTGTTTTTT.

This clone was observed a few times. Here the CDR3 DNA reads TGCAGTGCTAGAGAGGGGGAGACCCAGTACTTC. Its protein is CSAREGETQYF. The chain uses TRBV20-1 and TRBJ2-5; unclear D gene. Trimming cost V 0 bases and J 5 bases, with 4 bases left between them. The CDR3 runs 11 residues. Germline V gene data show CDR1 as DFQATT and CDR2 as SNEGSKA (reference sequence).

This chain connects TRBV5-1 to TRBJ1-1; D is undetermined. The germline gives CDR1 SGHRS, CDR2 YFSETQ. Between the trimmed V and J ends, which lost 4 bases and 2 bases, there was a span of 9 bases. CDR3 length equals 13 residues. As DNA, the CDR3 is TGCGCCAGCAGCGCCCGAACCAACACTGAAGCTTTCTTT. This encodes CASSARTNTEAFF.

The chain couples TRBV19 to TRBJ2-1, with 9 bases aligning to TRBD2. V lost 7 bases, J lost 7 bases, and 11 bases stayed unmatched. The CDR3 has 15 residues. CDR1 is LNHDA, CDR2 SQIVND, per germline (reference sequence). The CDR3 spells CASTGLAGNRNEQFF. The CDR3 DNA reads TGTGCCAGTACAGGGCTAGCGGGAAACAGAAATGAGCAGTTCTTC.

The sample holds a few counts of this clone. The chain couples TRBV29-1 to TRBJ2-5; tentative D call: TRBD2 (5 bases). CDR3 length: 12 residues. V was cut by 4 bases and J by 5 bases, with 11 bases left in between. Germline V lookup: CDR1 SQVTM, CDR2 ANQGSEA. CDR3 loop: CSVGLPGETQYF. As DNA, the CDR3 is TGCAGCGTTGGTTTACCGGGGGAGACCCAGTACTTC.

The chain links TRBV4-1 to TRBJ1-3; weak D call: TRBD1 (5 bases). The germline V gene has CDR1 MGHRA and CDR2 YSYEKL. The CDR3 is 18 amino acids. The V end lost 0 bases, the J end lost 1 base, and 16 bases lay between the germline ends. CDR3 region: CASSQDRYGALSGNTIYF. In DNA form, the CDR3 reads TGCGCCAGCAGCCAAGACCGGTATGGGGCCTTGTCTGGAAACACCATATATTTT.

The chain combines TRBV27 with TRBJ2-7; tentative D call: TRBD2 (6 bases). V dropped 4 bases and J dropped 3 bases, with 16 bases sitting between them. Per the germline V gene, CDR1 is MNHEY and CDR2 is SMNVEV (reference sequence). This CDR3 region has 15 residues. The CDR3 region has the DNA TGTGCCAGCAGTTCCCTCGCGGGACGGGGCTACGAGCAGTACTTC. Translation gives CASSSLAGRGYEQYF.

The chain has TRBV30 and TRBJ2-1; TRBD1 or TRBD2 may be the D gene (5 bases each). From germline, CDR1 is GTSNPN and CDR2 SVGIG (reference sequence). This CDR3 contains 15 residues. The germline V and J ends were trimmed by 3 bases and 0 bases, with 12 bases remaining between them. The CDR3 DNA is TGTGCCTGGAGCGGGGACGCGAGCTCCTACAATGAGCAGTTCTTC. This translates into CAWSGDASSYNEQFF.

CDR3 sequence (DNA): TGCAGTGCACAGGTTCAGGGAAGATACACCTTC. Residues: CSAQVQGRYTF. V gene TRBV20-1 combines with J gene TRBJ1-2; a possible D gene is TRBD1 (5 bases). Germline CDR1 is DFQATT and CDR2 is SNEGSKA (reference sequence). CDR3 length: 11 residues. Trimming removed 6 bases from V and 11 bases from J, with 16 bases in between.